The next 15 T cell receptor beta chains were all read from a single sample in a study of control samples from healthy donors and cancer patients. The repertoire was sequenced with immunoSEQ multiplex PCR; TCRdb's copy has only in-frame clones and lacks some. The profile shows 70,000 to 85,000 clones, around 91% of them singletons. The specimen sequenced was blood. The source is a man aged 45-60 years in good health.

The gene calls are TRBV19 and TRBJ1-3; tentatively, D is TRBD1 (5 bases). CDR1 and CDR2 from the germline V gene are LNHDA and SQIVND (reference sequence). The CDR3 has 15 residues. Trimming took off 4 bases at V and 4 bases at J, with 14 bases between the two ends. The CDR3 loop is CASSTPQQGGNTIYF. CDR3 nucleotides: TGTGCCAGTAGTACCCCCCAGCAGGGCGGAAACACCATATATTTT.

The chain links TRBV7-2 to TRBJ1-2; D unclear. V was pared by 5 bases and J by 7 bases, with 11 bases between. The CDR3 spans 12 residues. Germline-derived CDR1 and CDR2 are SGHTA and FQGNSA. CDR3 in amino acids: CASSTRGIGYTF. The CDR3 DNA reads TGTGCCAGCAGCACCAGAGGGATTGGCTACACCTTC.

This chain joins TRBV20-1 and TRBJ1-1, with 9 bases that match TRBD1. The CDR3 runs to 12 residues. J was trimmed by 8 bases and V by 3 bases; bases with no gene match: 4. Germline V lookup: CDR1 DFQATT, CDR2 SNEGSKA (reference sequence). In DNA, the CDR3 is TGCAGTGCTAGTGCCGGGACAGGGGAAGCTTTCTTT. Its protein product is CSASAGTGEAFF.

The J gene is TRBJ2-7, the V gene TRBV11-2, with 8 nucleotides matching TRBD1. The junction had 2 bases not matched to a gene; V was cut back by 2 bases and J by 2 bases. Germline V gives CDR1 SGHAT, CDR2 FQNNGV. CDR3 length: 14 amino acids. The DNA of the CDR3 is TGTGCCAGCAGCTTAAGGACAGGGACCTACGAGCAGTACTTC. Its protein product is CASSLRTGTYEQYF.

The chain has TRBV2 and TRBJ2-3; the D is unclear. This CDR3 is 13 amino acids long. From germline, CDR1 is SNHLY and CDR2 FYNNEI. V lost 6 bases and J lost 2, with 9 bases in between. CDR3 in amino acids: CASRTDLTDTQYF. The CDR3 coding sequence is TGTGCCAGCAGAACAGACCTCACAGATACGCAGTATTTT.

This sequence joins TRBV19 and TRBJ1-1; no reliable D call. The CDR3 contains 13 residues. CDR1 LNHDA and CDR2 SQIVND come from the germline V gene (reference sequence). Trimming stripped 5 bases from V and 8 bases from J, with 15 bases between. The CDR3 sequence is CASSSSSLLEAFF. The CDR3, as DNA: TGTGCCAGTAGTTCGTCTTCCTTGTTAGAAGCTTTCTTT.

The chain uses TRBV5-4 and TRBJ1-2; no definite D call. Trimming stripped 2 bases from V and 2 bases from J, with 10 bases between. Per germline, CDR1 SGHNT and CDR2 YYREEE (reference sequence). This CDR3 has 14 residues. The CDR3 sequence is CASSLDMGNYGYTF. CDR3 coding DNA: TGTGCCAGCAGCTTAGATATGGGGAACTATGGCTACACCTTC.

This chain connects TRBV19 to TRBJ1-5; D is undetermined. The CDR3 totals 15 residues. V was cut by 0 bases and J by 2 bases, with 8 bases left in between. Germline CDR1 LNHDA, CDR2 SQIVND (reference sequence). The CDR3: CASSIDTPGNQPQHF. In nucleotides, the CDR3 is TGTGCCAGTAGTATAGATACCCCAGGCAATCAGCCCCAGCATTTT.

This clone is a singleton in its sample. The V and J genes are TRBV19 and TRBJ1-1, with a weak D call TRBD1 (5 bases). CDR3 length: 12 residues. Trimming took 4 bases from V and 6 from J, leaving 9 bases between them. Germline V gives CDR1 LNHDA, CDR2 SQIVND (reference sequence). CDR3 residues: CASSTQGPEAFF. As DNA, the CDR3 is TGTGCCAGTAGTACCCAGGGACCTGAAGCTTTCTTT. The whole variable domain, filled in from reference TRBV19 and TRBJ1-1, reads DGGITQSPKYLFRKEGQNVTLSCEQNLNHDAMYWYRQDPGQGLRLIYYSQIVNDFQKGDIAEGYSVSREKKESFPLTVTSAQKNPTAFYLCASSTQGPEAFFGQGTRLTVV.

The chain carries TRBV2 and TRBJ2-1, with 13 positions matching TRBD2. Germline-derived CDR1 and CDR2 are SNHLY and FYNNEI. V trimming: 8 bases; J trimming: 6 bases; junction bases outside the gene matches: 4. The CDR3 has 14 amino acids. The chain's CDR3 is CASLGLAGPNEQFF. CDR3 bases: TGTGCCAGCTTGGGACTAGCGGGGCCCAATGAGCAGTTCTTC.

V gene TRBV29-1 combines with J gene TRBJ1-2; D uncertain. The CDR3 has 13 amino acids. V lost 4 bases, J lost 2 bases, and 11 bases lay in between. Germline V gene data show CDR1 as SQVTM and CDR2 as ANQGSEA. CDR3 nucleotides: TGCAGCGTTGGGTCGGAGATAAACTATGGCTACACCTTC. Translating gives CSVGSEINYGYTF. The complete variable domain, with remaining parts taken from reference TRBV29-1 and TRBJ1-2, reads SAVISQKPSRDICQRGTSLTIQCQVDSQVTMMFWYRQQPGQSLTLIATANQGSEATYESGFVIDKFPISRPNLTFSTLTVSNMSPEDSSIYLCSVGSEINYGYTFGSGTRLTVV.

This sequence joins TRBV21-1 and TRBJ1-3; TRBD1 is the table's D call, not checked against the DNA. TRBV21-1 is shown as a pseudogene. CDR3 length: 16 residues. CDR3 protein: CASSKSITGQGARIYF. The CDR3 coding sequence is TGTGCCAGCAGCAAATCCATTACGGGACAGGGGGCGCGCATATATTTT.

This clone was detected only once. The chain employs TRBV7-9 and TRBJ1-4, with a weak D call TRBD1 (5 bases). V lost 1 base and J 5 bases, leaving 5 bases between the germline ends. The germline gives CDR1 SEHNR, CDR2 FQNEAQ (reference sequence). The CDR3 spans 13 residues. CDR3 protein: CASSLGGNEKLFF. DNA for the CDR3: TGTGCCAGCAGCTTAGGGGGGAATGAAAAACTGTTTTTT.

V and J are TRBV2 and TRBJ1-6, with D maybe TRBD1 (5 bases). V gave up 6 bases and J gave up 6 bases, with 12 bases separating them. Germline values: CDR1 SNHLY, CDR2 FYNNEI. The CDR3 length is 14 residues. The CDR3: CASRRDQANSPLHF. The CDR3 nucleotides are TGTGCCAGCAGACGGGACCAAGCTAATTCACCCCTCCACTTT.

In its sample, this clone was seen once. The chain has TRBV30 and TRBJ1-1, with a weak D call TRBD1 (6 bases). Trimming pared 2 bases from V and 3 bases from J, leaving 16 bases between. In germline, CDR1 is GTSNPN, CDR2 SVGIG (reference sequence). The CDR3 is made up of 15 amino acids. In nucleotides, the CDR3 is TGTGCCTGGAGTCCCAACCGGGGGCATGACACTGAAGCTTTCTTT. Protein: CAWSPNRGHDTEAFF.